This entry concerns a single T cell receptor beta chain. CDR3 size: 13 residues. Germline CDR1 MNHEY, CDR2 SMNVEV (reference sequence). V lost 2 bases and J 1 base, leaving 5 bases between the germline ends. The entry originates in a study of T cell changes during pregnancy in multiple sclerosis. Method: immunoSEQ multiplex PCR; TCRdb's copy keeps in-frame clones and lacks some. The data hold about 100,000 clones, with approximately 92% observed a single time. The chain links TRBV27 to TRBJ1-1; D call uncertain. This clonotype originated in a female donor with multiple sclerosis, enrolled in a pregnancy study. The input for sequencing was peripheral blood, taken after pregnancy. This chain's CDR3 is CASSLAGNTEAFF. The CDR3 DNA is TGTGCCAGCAGTTTAGCAGGGAACACTGAAGCTTTCTTT.